This T cell receptor beta chain was sequenced for a study of T cells after yellow fever vaccination. Template switching by 5'RACE produced TCR cDNA, adding a universal primer site and UMIs. TCRdb re-called the 5' RACE reads with MiXCR, one entry per CDR3 protein. Of 450,000 to 550,000 distinct CDR3 sequences detected, roughly 21% appear once; the ten largest clones hold roughly 13%. As for this clonotype: Its specificity is unknown.

The CDR3 runs 11 residues. V lost 6 bases and J lost 7, with 10 bases in between. Germline lookup yields CDR1 MNHEY and CDR2 SMNVEV (reference sequence). Broader study findings: Reappearance after the booster was seen for most primary-vaccination clones, at about 95% CD4 and about 90% CD8.

This material consisted of PBMCs, taken 15 days after the yellow fever booster vaccination. This receptor was obtained from a man aged 30-40 years who received the YFV17D yellow fever vaccine. The chain couples TRBV27 to TRBJ2-7; D is ambiguous. This CDR3 reads CASSSWTEQYF. In DNA, the CDR3 is TGTGCCAGCAGCTCCTGGACGGAGCAGTACTTC.